This is a list of T cell receptor beta chains from one sample in a study of blood T cell repertoires in COVID-19. TCRdb's copy holds only in-frame clones and misses some; the assay was immunoSEQ multiplex PCR. Of around 320,000 clones listed, roughly 85% are singletons. Sequenced material: peripheral blood. The origin of the receptors is a human donor in a cohort sampled during active COVID-19. CDR3s include the opening cysteine and the closing phenylalanine or tryptophan. The D gene is left open where the match is weak. Clone size is not always given. Where it is, it says once, few, many or a class for expanded clones.

j_gene,v_gene,d_gene,abundance,CDR3nt,CDR3aa
TRBJ1-2,TRBV6-5,-,-,TGTGCCAGCACCTTTAGCCTGGCGGGACTCTATGGCTACACCTTC,CASTFSLAGLYGYTF
TRBJ1-1,TRBV19,-,-,TGTGCCAGTAGTATAGACCGAGCTTTCTTT,CASSIDRAFF
TRBJ1-5,TRBV15,-,once,TGTGCCACCAGCAGAGCCCCACGGGGGAGAACGGGGCAGCCCCAGCATTTT,CATSRAPRGRTGQPQHF
TRBJ1-1,TRBV30,-,-,TGTGCCTGGGGCAGGGTGAGCACTGAAGCTTTCTTT,CAWGRVSTEAFF
TRBJ2-1,TRBV28,TRBD2,-,TGTGCCAGCAGTTTAGGACTAGCGGGGGGCCAGGATGAGCAGTTCTTC,CASSLGLAGGQDEQFF
TRBJ1-2,TRBV24-1,TRBD1,few,TGTGCCACCAGTGATCCACAGGGGCGGGACTATGGCTACACCTTC,CATSDPQGRDYGYTF
TRBJ1-3,TRBV7-9,-,-,TGTGCCAGCAGCTTCGGGCAGGGGAACACCATATATTTT,CASSFGQGNTIYF
TRBJ1-2,TRBV5-1,-,-,TGCGCCAGCAGCTTGGGGGGCCAACCGAGCTACTATGGCTACACCTTC,CASSLGGQPSYYGYTF
TRBJ1-6,TRBV5-4,-,-,TGTGCCAGCAGCTTACAGGATTCACCCCTCCACTTT,CASSLQDSPLHF
TRBJ2-5,TRBV7-9,-,-,TGTGCCAGCAGCTCGACTTCAGTTGGAGCCCAAGAGACCCAGTACTTC,CASSSTSVGAQETQYF
TRBJ2-7,TRBV5-1,TRBD1,many,TGCGCCAGCAGCATCCAGACAGGGTCGACCTACGAGCAGTACTTC,CASSIQTGSTYEQYF
TRBJ1-1,TRBV14,-,-,TGTGCCAGCAGTCATCACTGGGGGGATACTGAAGCTTTCTTT,CASSHHWGDTEAFF
TRBJ2-2,TRBV18,TRBD1,-,TGTGCCAGCTCAGCCGGGACAGGGCAAACCGGGGAGCTGTTTTTT,CASSAGTGQTGELFF
TRBJ1-5,TRBV3-1/TRBV3-2,-,once,TGTGCCAGCAGCGCTGGTGGGGCCGTTCCCCAGCCCCAGCATTTT,CASSAGGAVPQPQHF
TRBJ2-6,TRBV19,-,-,TGTGCCAGTAGTCCGGGGGCTGGGGCCAACGTCCTGACTTTC,CASSPGAGANVLTF
TRBJ2-3,TRBV5-1,-,-,TGCGCCAGCAGCTTCGAGAGGGTAGGCACAGATACGCAGTATTTT,CASSFERVGTDTQYF
TRBJ1-2,TRBV6-5,-,-,TGTGCCAGCAGTTCGGGCAGGGTATTTTATGGCTACACCTTC,CASSSGRVFYGYTF
TRBJ1-2,TRBV7-9,TRBD1,-,TGTGCCAGCAGCTTAGGACAGGGGGACACCTATGGCTACACCTTC,CASSLGQGDTYGYTF